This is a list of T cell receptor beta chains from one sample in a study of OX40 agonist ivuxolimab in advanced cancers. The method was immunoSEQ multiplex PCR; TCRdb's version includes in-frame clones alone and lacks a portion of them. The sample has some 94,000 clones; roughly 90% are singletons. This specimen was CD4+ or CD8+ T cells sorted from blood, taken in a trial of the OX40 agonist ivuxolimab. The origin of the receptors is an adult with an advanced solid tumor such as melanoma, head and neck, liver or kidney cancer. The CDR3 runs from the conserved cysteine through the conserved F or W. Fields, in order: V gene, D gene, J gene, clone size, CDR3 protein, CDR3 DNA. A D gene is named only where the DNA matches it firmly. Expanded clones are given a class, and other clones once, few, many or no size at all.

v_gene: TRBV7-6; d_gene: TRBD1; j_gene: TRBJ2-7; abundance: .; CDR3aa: CASSNPGTGSYEQYF; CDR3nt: TGTGCCAGCAGTAACCCCGGGACAGGTTCCTACGAGCAGTACTTC
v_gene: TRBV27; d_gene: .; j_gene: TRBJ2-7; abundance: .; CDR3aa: CASSFAGAYEQYF; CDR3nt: TGTGCCAGCAGTTTCGCCGGGGCCTACGAGCAGTACTTC
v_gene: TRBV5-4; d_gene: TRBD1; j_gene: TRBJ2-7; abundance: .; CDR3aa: CASSLFGTGPYEQYF; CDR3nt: TGTGCCAGCAGCTTATTTGGGACAGGGCCCTACGAGCAGTACTTC
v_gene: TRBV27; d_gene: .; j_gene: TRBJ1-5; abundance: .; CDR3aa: CASSPLGGHQPQHF; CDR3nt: TGTGCCAGCAGTCCTCTGGGTGGGCATCAGCCCCAGCATTTT
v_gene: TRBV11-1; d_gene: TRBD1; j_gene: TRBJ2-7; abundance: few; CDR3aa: CASSLGPGQGAYEQYF; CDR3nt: TGTGCCAGCAGCTTAGGACCGGGACAGGGGGCCTACGAGCAGTACTTC
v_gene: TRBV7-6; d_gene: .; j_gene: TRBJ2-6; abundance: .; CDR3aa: CASSPIEDIHPTGANVLTF; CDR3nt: TGTGCCAGCAGCCCGATAGAAGACATCCACCCCACTGGGGCCAACGTCCTGACTTTC
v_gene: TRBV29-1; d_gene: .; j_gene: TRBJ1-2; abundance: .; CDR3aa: CSVEDQVQGLRGYTF; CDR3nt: TGCAGCGTTGAAGATCAGGTACAGGGACTGAGGGGCTACACCTTC
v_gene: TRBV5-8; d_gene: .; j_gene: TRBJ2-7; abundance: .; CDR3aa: CASSARVRDEQYF; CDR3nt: TGTGCCAGCAGCGCCAGGGTAAGGGACGAGCAGTACTTC
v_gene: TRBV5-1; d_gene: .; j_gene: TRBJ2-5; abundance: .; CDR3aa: CASSPSYGGRPQETQYF; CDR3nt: TGCGCCAGCAGCCCTTCTTACGGGGGGCGACCCCAAGAGACCCAGTACTTC
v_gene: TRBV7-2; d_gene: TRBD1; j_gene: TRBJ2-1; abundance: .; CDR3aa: CASSTDRAVHNEQFF; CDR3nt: TGTGCCAGCAGCACCGACAGGGCGGTCCACAATGAGCAGTTCTTC
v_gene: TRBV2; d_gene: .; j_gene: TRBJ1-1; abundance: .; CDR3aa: CASRAAPGQNTEAFF; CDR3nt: TGTGCCAGCAGGGCAGCTCCGGGACAGAACACTGAAGCTTTCTTT
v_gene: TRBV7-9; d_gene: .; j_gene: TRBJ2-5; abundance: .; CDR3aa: CASSGGETQYF; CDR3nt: TGTGCCAGCAGCGGGGGGGAGACCCAGTACTTC
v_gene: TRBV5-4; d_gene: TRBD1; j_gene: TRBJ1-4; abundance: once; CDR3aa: CASSPGQGTGEKLFF; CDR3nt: TGTGCCAGCAGCCCCGGACAGGGAACGGGTGAAAAACTGTTTTTT
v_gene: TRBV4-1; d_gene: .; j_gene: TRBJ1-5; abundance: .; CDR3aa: CASSQVLSAWDSNQPQHF; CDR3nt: TGCGCCAGCAGCCAAGTACTTAGTGCCTGGGATAGCAATCAGCCCCAGCATTTT
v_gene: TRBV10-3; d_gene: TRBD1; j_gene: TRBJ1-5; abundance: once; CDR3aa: CAISDGTGISQPQHF; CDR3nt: TGTGCCATCAGTGATGGGACAGGGATAAGTCAGCCCCAGCATTTT
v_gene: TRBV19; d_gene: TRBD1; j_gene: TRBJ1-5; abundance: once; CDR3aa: CASSIKGAKQPQHF; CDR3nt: TGTGCCAGTAGTATCAAGGGGGCGAAACAGCCCCAGCATTTT
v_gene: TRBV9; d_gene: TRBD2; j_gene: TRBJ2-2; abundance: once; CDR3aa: CASSVGLAGNTGELFF; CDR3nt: TGTGCCAGCAGCGTAGGGTTAGCGGGCAACACCGGGGAGCTGTTTTTT
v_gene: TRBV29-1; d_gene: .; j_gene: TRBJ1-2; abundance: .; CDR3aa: CSAPGGAHYGYTF; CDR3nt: TGCAGCGCCCCAGGCGGTGCGCACTATGGCTACACCTTC
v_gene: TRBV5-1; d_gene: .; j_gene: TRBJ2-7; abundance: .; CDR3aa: CASSFGQEQYF; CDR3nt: TGCGCCAGCAGCTTTGGACAGGAGCAGTACTTC
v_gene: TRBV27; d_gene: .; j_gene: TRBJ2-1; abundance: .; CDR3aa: CASSLSPSNEQFF; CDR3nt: TGTGCCAGCAGTTTATCACCCAGCAATGAGCAGTTCTTC
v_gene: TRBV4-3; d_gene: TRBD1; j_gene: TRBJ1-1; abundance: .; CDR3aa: CASSLNRGREAFF; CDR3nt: TGCGCCAGCAGCCTAAACAGGGGGCGCGAAGCTTTCTTT
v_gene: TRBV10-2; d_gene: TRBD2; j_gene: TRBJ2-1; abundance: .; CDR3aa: CASSTGLTYNEQFF; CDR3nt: TGCGCCAGCAGCACGGGACTAACTTACAATGAGCAGTTCTTC
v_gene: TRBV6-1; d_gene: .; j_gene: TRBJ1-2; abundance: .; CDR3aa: CASSEALGYGYTF; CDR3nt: TGTGCCAGCAGTGAAGCCCTTGGGTATGGCTACACCTTC
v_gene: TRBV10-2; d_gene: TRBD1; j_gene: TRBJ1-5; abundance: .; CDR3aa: CASSVTGGQPQHF; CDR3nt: TGCGCCAGCAGTGTTACAGGGGGTCAGCCCCAGCATTTT
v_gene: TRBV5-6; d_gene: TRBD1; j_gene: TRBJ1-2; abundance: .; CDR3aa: CASSPGTGPYGYTF; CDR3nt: TGTGCCAGCAGCCCAGGGACAGGGCCCTATGGCTACACCTTC
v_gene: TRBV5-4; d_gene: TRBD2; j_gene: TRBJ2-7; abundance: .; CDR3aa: CASRKASGTYEQYF; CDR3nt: TGTGCCAGCCGGAAGGCTAGCGGTACCTACGAGCAGTACTTC
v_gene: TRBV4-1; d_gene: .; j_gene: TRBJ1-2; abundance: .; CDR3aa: CASSQVWGLQADNYGYTF; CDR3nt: TGCGCCAGCAGCCAAGTATGGGGTCTACAGGCAGATAACTATGGCTACACCTTC
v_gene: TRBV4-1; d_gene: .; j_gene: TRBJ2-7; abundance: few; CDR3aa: CASSQPSNRYEQYF; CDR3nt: TGCGCCAGCAGCCAGCCCTCTAACCGCTACGAGCAGTACTTC
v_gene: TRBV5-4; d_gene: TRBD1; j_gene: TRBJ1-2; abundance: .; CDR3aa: CASSSTPGQGSNYGYTF; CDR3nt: TGTGCCAGCAGCTCGACCCCGGGACAGGGATCTAACTATGGCTACACCTTC
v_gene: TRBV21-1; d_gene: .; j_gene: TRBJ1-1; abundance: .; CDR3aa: CASSKEGANTEAFF; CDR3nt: TGTGCCAGCAGCAAGGAGGGGGCGAACACTGAAGCTTTCTTT